Presented here are 8 T cell receptor beta chains from one specimen sequenced in a study of Graves' ophthalmopathy and Graves' hyperthyroidism. RNA served as the template for amplifying TCR beta CDR3 regions. The workflow started with a first-round RT-PCR run with HTBI primers and then moved on to a second-round multiplex PCR. In TCRdb, the multiplex PCR reads were re-called with MiXCR into one record per CDR3 protein. The sample shows 350,000 to 400,000 distinct CDR3 sequences, about 16% of them seen only once. Specimen: peripheral blood. All receptors come from a woman aged 18-29 years with Graves' ophthalmopathy.

This clonotype was observed many times. V is TRBV4-3 and J is TRBJ1-1; possible D gene TRBD1, 5 bases. Germline loops: CDR1 LGHNA, CDR2 YSLEER. The CDR3 is 15 residues long. The V gene lost 0 bases and the J gene lost 6 bases, with 14 bases spanning the gap. Here the CDR3 DNA reads TGCGCCAGCAGCCAAGACGACGTCCAGGGTGCTGAAGCTTTCTTT. Its protein is CASSQDDVQGAEAFF.

This clonotype was detected ten times or more. V and J are TRBV6-1 and TRBJ1-3; D unresolved. The ends were cut back, 7 bases at V and 0 bases at J, with 7 bases in the middle. The V gene's germline CDR1 is MNHNS and CDR2 SASEGT. The CDR3 is 13 residues long. CDR3 coding DNA: TGTGCCAGCACTGGCTTCTCTGGAAACACCATATATTTT. It encodes CASTGFSGNTIYF.

This clonotype was seen more than once but under ten times. The chain recombines TRBV2 with TRBJ1-2, with D perhaps TRBD1 (5 bases). The CDR3 is 14 amino acids. Trimming stripped 3 bases from V and 4 bases from J, with 12 bases between. From germline, CDR1 is SNHLY and CDR2 FYNNEI. DNA for the CDR3: TGTGCCAGCAGTGAGGGCAGGGAGGGCTATGGCTACACCTTC. As protein: CASSEGREGYGYTF.

This clonotype was seen ten or more times. The V gene is TRBV20-1, the J gene TRBJ2-2, with 11 bases aligning to TRBD2. This CDR3 region has 15 residues. The J segment lost 6 bases and the V segment lost 2 bases, leaving 5 bases of the junction unmatched. The germline CDR1 and CDR2 sequences are DFQATT and SNEGSKA (reference sequence). This CDR3 reads CSARIAGGIAGELFF. The CDR3 nucleotides are TGCAGTGCTAGAATAGCGGGAGGGATCGCCGGGGAGCTGTTTTTT.

This clonotype was picked up many times. The CDR3 DNA reads as TGTGCCAGCAGCTTACAACCGACTAAGCCCCGGGATGGCTACACCTTC. It specifies CASSLQPTKPRDGYTF. The chain has TRBV7-3 and TRBJ1-2; D ambiguous. V dropped 2 bases and J dropped 6 bases, with 19 bases sitting between them. The CDR3 is made up of 16 amino acids. Germline CDR1 is SGHTA and CDR2 is FQGTGA.

This clonotype was seen at least ten times. The chain uses TRBV28 and TRBJ2-7, with D maybe TRBD2 (5 bases). The CDR3 is 15 amino acids. The germline V gene has CDR1 MDHEN and CDR2 SYDVKM. With 0 bases removed from V and 5 bases from J, the gap between germline ends came to 14 bases. The DNA for the CDR3 is TGTGCCAGCAGTTTATGGGGGAGATCAACCCACGAGCAGTACTTC. This sequence encodes CASSLWGRSTHEQYF. The full variable domain, its missing parts supplied by reference TRBV28 and TRBJ2-7, is DVKVTQSSRYLVKRTGEKVFLECVQDMDHENMFWYRQDPGLGLRLIYFSYDVKMKEKGDIPEGYSVSREKKERFSLILESASTNQTSMYLCASSLWGRSTHEQYFGPGTRLTVT.

This clonotype was counted many times. The genes are TRBV28 and TRBJ1-5; no definite D call. The CDR3 spans 14 residues. The V end lost 3 bases, the J end lost 7 bases, and 13 bases lay between the germline ends. CDR1 MDHEN and CDR2 SYDVKM come from the germline V gene. The CDR3 nucleotides are TGTGCCAGCAGTTTTAACACGGAAGTACAGCCCCAGCATTTT. Its protein is CASSFNTEVQPQHF.

This clonotype was counted many times. V and J are TRBV6-2 or TRBV6-3 and TRBJ1-2, with 9 bases fitting TRBD1. The junction had 3 bases not matched to a gene; V was cut back by 2 bases and J by 5 bases. CDR1 is MNHEY, CDR2 SVGEGT, per germline. The CDR3 sequence is 14 residues long. The CDR3 region has the DNA TGTGCCAGCAGTTACCCGACAGGGGGGTATGGCTACACCTTC. This gives the protein CASSYPTGGYGYTF.